The T cell receptor beta chain under discussion was sequenced for a study of CD8+CD57+ T cells in acquired aplastic anemia. Background on the study: Each DNA sample taken from sorted CD4+ and CD8+ cells came to 2.5 to 4 ug on average.

The study profiled TCR beta VDJ and CDR3 using genomic DNA as template. Via MiXCR, TCRdb re-called the reads, giving one row per CDR3 protein. The table has about 120,000 distinct CDR3 sequences, about 50% seen once. Overall study results and limits: Researchers report that 25 to 35 CD8+ CDR3 sequences appeared in both patients and controls. CD8+ Simpson's diversity did not differ significantly between patients and controls.

This CDR3 comprises 12 residues. The ends were cut back, 5 bases at V and 9 bases at J, with 11 bases in the middle. Germline-derived CDR1 and CDR2 are SEHNR and FQNEAQ (reference sequence). Regarding this clonotype: The antigen is unknown.

Whoever was chosen for sequencing had shown CD8+CD57+ cell expansion by flow cytometry. Patients were untreated when blood was sampled. This chain links TRBV7-9 with TRBJ1-5; possibly TRBD1 for D (6 bases). Sequenced: sorted CD4+, CD8+, or CD8+CD57+ T cells (not recorded which) from PBMCs. This clonotype was sampled from a human donor with aplastic anemia. This CDR3 is CASSGGPLPQHF. The CDR3 coding sequence is TGTGCCAGCAGCGGGGGCCCTTTGCCCCAGCATTTT.